This T cell receptor (beta chain) was recorded in a study of response to subunit inactivated influenza vaccine. TCRdb reprocessed the RT-PCR reads with MiXCR, giving one entry per CDR3 protein. Of roughly 500,000 distinct CDR3 sequences in the sample, 25% were seen once. This CDR3 has 15 amino acids. In germline, CDR1 is MDHEN, CDR2 SYDVKM. The junction had 8 bases not matched to a gene; V was cut back by 8 bases and J by 1 base. The J gene is TRBJ2-4, the V gene TRBV28, with 7 bases matching TRBD1. The clonotype was recovered from a man aged 45-65 years who received an inactivated influenza vaccine. The source material was CD4+ T cells sorted from PBMCs, sampled 5 to 6 days after vaccination. CDR3 nucleotides: TGTGCCAGCCAACAGGGGTCGGCGGCCAAAAACATTCAGTACTTC. Residues: CASQQGSAAKNIQYF.